The clone carrying this TCR beta chain was seen a few times. The record originates from a study of T-cell memory formation after mild COVID-19. TCRdb re-called the 5' RACE reads through MiXCR, storing one row per CDR3 protein. The table records just under 550,000 distinct CDR3 sequences, roughly 22% of them present only once. The CDR3 totals 17 residues. Germline CDR1 DFQATT, CDR2 SNEGSKA (reference sequence). Trimming took off 2 bases at V and 2 bases at J, with 20 bases between the two ends. This receptor was obtained from an adult woman who had mild COVID-19 (a few samples of this study predate the infection). Cell type and time point are not known. The chain is built from TRBV20-1 and TRBJ2-3; possibly TRBD1 or TRBD2 for D (5 bases each). The sample comprised PBMCs or a T cell subset sorted from them (not recorded which). The CDR3 here is CSARPQSWGLFTDTQYF. DNA of the CDR3: TGCAGTGCTAGACCCCAGTCCTGGGGGTTATTCACAGATACGCAGTATTTT.